The following is a TCR beta chain sequence with its context. Antigen: not known. Generated by immunoSEQ multiplex PCR, the TCRdb table keeps only in-frame clones and is missing some. Altogether more than 2 million clones are present, roughly 95% being singletons, with the ten largest covering about 0.13%. Germline loops: CDR1 MGHRA, CDR2 YSYEKL. The CDR3 is made up of 20 amino acids. V lost 0 bases and J lost 1; bases outside the gene matches: 13. The source of the sample is a study of shared clonotypes between healthy human individuals. Study-wide results and caveats: Clonotypes shared by all four sorted-subset donors had higher generation probabilities than non-shared clonotypes. Of the naive CD4 clonotypes, roughly 5.5% were shared across a handful of donors.

This receptor was identified in a man in his late teens or twenties in good health. The rearrangement joins TRBV4-1 to TRBJ2-4, with TRBD2 identical over 9 bases. The source material was naive CD4+ T cells sorted from blood. The subset is: CD45RA+ positively selected. The CDR3 DNA is TGCGCCAGCAGCCAAGATATGGCTAGCGGGATGAAAGTGGCCAAAAACATTCAGTACTTC. Protein product: CASSQDMASGMKVAKNIQYF.